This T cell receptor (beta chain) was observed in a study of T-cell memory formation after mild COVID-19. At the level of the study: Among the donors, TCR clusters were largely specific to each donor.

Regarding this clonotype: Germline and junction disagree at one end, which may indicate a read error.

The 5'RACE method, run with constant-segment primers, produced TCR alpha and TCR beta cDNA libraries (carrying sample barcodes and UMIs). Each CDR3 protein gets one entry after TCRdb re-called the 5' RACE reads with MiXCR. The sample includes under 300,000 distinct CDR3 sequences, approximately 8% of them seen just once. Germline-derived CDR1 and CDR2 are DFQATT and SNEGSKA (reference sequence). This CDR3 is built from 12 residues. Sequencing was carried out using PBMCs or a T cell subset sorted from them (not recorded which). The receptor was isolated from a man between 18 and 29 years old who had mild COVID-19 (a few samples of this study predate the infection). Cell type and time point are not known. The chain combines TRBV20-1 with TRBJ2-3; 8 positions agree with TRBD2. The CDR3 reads CSARGQLSGVHF. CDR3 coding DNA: TGCAGTGCTAGAGGCCAGCTTAGCGGGGTGCACTTT.